The T cell receptor (beta chain) described here comes from a study of blood T cell repertoires in COVID-19. This CDR3 comprises 13 residues. V lost 7 bases to trimming and J lost 5 bases, with 12 bases between them. Germline CDR1 is LNHDA and CDR2 is SQIVND (reference sequence). Here immunoSEQ multiplex PCR was the method, and the copy in TCRdb shows in-frame clones only, minus some. The sample lists 90,000 to 100,000 clones; roughly 86% were seen once. This clone has just a few counts. V gene TRBV19 combines with J gene TRBJ1-5, with D unclear. Sequencing was done on a sample of peripheral blood. The receptor was derived from a man between 45 and 60 years old with acute or convalescent COVID-19. CDR3 amino acids: CASTKDRDQPQHF. CDR3 coding DNA: TGTGCCAGTACTAAAGACCGAGATCAGCCCCAGCATTTT.